The clone carrying this TCR beta chain was counted once. Per the study methods: Amplified reference gene primers provided the basis for estimating nucleated cell counts. The method was immunoSEQ multiplex PCR; TCRdb's version includes in-frame clones alone and lacks a portion of them. V and J calls and clone size are those listed in that table; D and trimming were worked out from the DNA. This table holds approximately 140,000 clones, approximately 81% found once. The CDR3 length is 13 residues. V lost 5 bases and J lost 6, with 14 bases in between. The germline V gene has CDR1 MNHEY and CDR2 SVGAGI. Allocation to cohorts depended on clinical history reported by the participants. This sample stems from a study of blood T cell repertoires in COVID-19. The wider study: T cells, B-cell-depleted T cells, or PBMCs supplied cDNA or gDNA.

The source material was PBMCs or T cells enriched from blood (not recorded which). The chain carries TRBV6-5 and TRBJ2-7, with TRBD1 as a possible D gene (6 bases). This receptor was taken from a man aged 35 to 55 with acute COVID-19. Here the CDR3 reads CASSSERGSEQYF. DNA of the CDR3: TGTGCCAGCAGTAGTGAAAGGGGGTCCGAGCAGTACTTC.